Listed below are T cell receptor beta chains from one sample, sequenced in a study of tumor and adjacent non-tumor tissue in lung cancer. TCRdb reanalysed the multiplex PCR reads using MiXCR and keeps one entry per CDR3 protein. The profile shows about 80,000 distinct CDR3 sequences, approximately 81% of them singletons. Sequencing was carried out using distant non-tumor lung tissue. The source of these receptors is a man aged 55-75 years with non-small cell lung cancer. The CDR3 runs from the conserved cysteine through the conserved F or W. D genes are given only for firm matches. Clone size is stated in some rows and not others, as once, few, many or a class when expanded.

cdr3_nt: TGTGTCAACTTGACAAGCCGAAACACCATATATTTT
cdr3_aa: CVNLTSRNTIYF
v_call: TRBV6-1
clone_size: .
j_call: TRBJ1-3
d_call: .

cdr3_nt: TGTGCCAGCAGCTTAGGGGCAGGGCAGCAGTTCTTC
cdr3_aa: CASSLGAGQQFF
v_call: TRBV11-2
clone_size: .
j_call: TRBJ2-1
d_call: .

cdr3_nt: TGTGCCACCATGACCTTGGGACAGGGATGGCATGAGCAGTTCTTC
cdr3_aa: CATMTLGQGWHEQFF
v_call: TRBV6-2/TRBV6-3
clone_size: .
j_call: TRBJ2-1
d_call: TRBD1

cdr3_nt: TGTGTCAGTTTGAAGTCTAGCGGCAGCAATGAGCAGTTCTTC
cdr3_aa: CVSLKSSGSNEQFF
v_call: TRBV6-1
clone_size: .
j_call: TRBJ2-1
d_call: TRBD2

cdr3_nt: TGCGCCAGCAGTCTAGAACAGGGGAACTATGGCTACACCTTC
cdr3_aa: CASSLEQGNYGYTF
v_call: TRBV4-3
clone_size: .
j_call: TRBJ1-2
d_call: TRBD1

cdr3_nt: TGCGCCAGCAGCATGGGGACGGGAAATAGCAATCAGCCCCAGCATTTT
cdr3_aa: CASSMGTGNSNQPQHF
v_call: TRBV5-1
clone_size: .
j_call: TRBJ1-5
d_call: .

cdr3_nt: TGCGCCAGCAGTGACCTCTTGACTAGGCTGGAGCTGTTTTTT
cdr3_aa: CASSDLLTRLELFF
v_call: TRBV10-2
clone_size: many
j_call: TRBJ2-2
d_call: .

cdr3_nt: TGTGCCAGCAGTCCTACTACGAATACGCAGTATTTT
cdr3_aa: CASSPTTNTQYF
v_call: TRBV6-5
clone_size: .
j_call: TRBJ2-3
d_call: .

cdr3_nt: TGCAGTGTCCGTGAGCGGGTGGGCCGCGAGCAGTACTTC
cdr3_aa: CSVRERVGREQYF
v_call: TRBV20-1
clone_size: few
j_call: TRBJ2-7
d_call: .

cdr3_nt: TGTGCCAGTATCTTAGTTCCAAAGGACAGGCCCTCTGGGGCCAACGTCCTGACTTTT
cdr3_aa: CASILVPKDRPSGANVLTF
v_call: TRBV11-2
clone_size: .
j_call: TRBJ2-6
d_call: TRBD1

cdr3_nt: TGCAATGCTGACGGGACTAGCGGGGCAAACACCTGGGAGCTGTTTTTT
cdr3_aa: CNADGTSGANTWELFF
v_call: TRBV20-1
clone_size: .
j_call: TRBJ2-2
d_call: TRBD2

cdr3_nt: TGCATCACTAAGGGTGCTAATGAAAAACTGTTTTTT
cdr3_aa: CITKGANEKLFF
v_call: TRBV20-1
clone_size: .
j_call: TRBJ1-4
d_call: .

cdr3_nt: TGCTCCAGCAGCTTCGGGGGTTCAGGGAATCAGCCCCAGCATTTT
cdr3_aa: CSSSFGGSGNQPQHF
v_call: TRBV5-1
clone_size: .
j_call: TRBJ1-5
d_call: .

cdr3_nt: TGTGCCAGCAGTCACTCGTCTAGCAGGGTCACCTACGAGCAGTACTTC
cdr3_aa: CASSHSSSRVTYEQYF
v_call: TRBV6-5
clone_size: .
j_call: TRBJ2-7
d_call: .

cdr3_nt: TGTGCCAGCAGCCGCAGACTAGCGGATACGCAGTATTTT
cdr3_aa: CASSRRLADTQYF
v_call: TRBV6-1
clone_size: many
j_call: TRBJ2-3
d_call: TRBD2

cdr3_nt: TGCATTACTCGAGGACAGGGCGGAGAGACCCAGTACTTC
cdr3_aa: CITRGQGGETQYF
v_call: TRBV20-1
clone_size: .
j_call: TRBJ2-5
d_call: TRBD1

cdr3_nt: TGCGCCAGCAGCCAGGGTGCAGGGTCGACACCCCTCCACTTT
cdr3_aa: CASSQGAGSTPLHF
v_call: TRBV4-1
clone_size: many
j_call: TRBJ1-6
d_call: .

cdr3_nt: TGTGCCAGCAGCTTTACCGTAGAAGAGACACAGTACTTC
cdr3_aa: CASSFTVEETQYF
v_call: TRBV11-3
clone_size: .
j_call: TRBJ2-5
d_call: .

cdr3_nt: TGTGCCATCAGTGAGCCGGGGACTGAAGTCTTCTTT
cdr3_aa: CAISEPGTEVFF
v_call: TRBV10-3
clone_size: few
j_call: TRBJ1-1
d_call: .

cdr3_nt: TGCGCCAGCAGCCAGGCGTGGGGGCATTTAAAACAGCTCCAGTATTTT
cdr3_aa: CASSQAWGHLKQLQYF
v_call: TRBV4-1
clone_size: .
j_call: TRBJ2-3
d_call: .

cdr3_nt: TGTGCCATCAGGAGGACAGGGTTGGATGAAAAACTGTTTTTT
cdr3_aa: CAIRRTGLDEKLFF
v_call: TRBV6-5
clone_size: .
j_call: TRBJ1-4
d_call: TRBD1

cdr3_nt: TGTGCCAGCAGTTTTAGGACAGAGGGCTCTGGGGCCAACGTCCTGACTTTC
cdr3_aa: CASSFRTEGSGANVLTF
v_call: TRBV6-5
clone_size: .
j_call: TRBJ2-6
d_call: .

cdr3_nt: TGCAGTGCTAGAGTTCGGGGGGGACGGGGTGAGCAATCCTTC
cdr3_aa: CSARVRGGRGEQSF
v_call: TRBV20-1
clone_size: .
j_call: TRBJ2-1
d_call: TRBD2

cdr3_nt: TGTGCCAGCAGCCTGGGGCTCTATAGCAATCAGCCCCAGCATTTT
cdr3_aa: CASSLGLYSNQPQHF
v_call: TRBV5-8
clone_size: few
j_call: TRBJ1-5
d_call: .

cdr3_nt: TGTGCCAGCAGTTTAATGGGGGCCTGGAACTATGGCTACACCTTC
cdr3_aa: CASSLMGAWNYGYTF
v_call: TRBV28
clone_size: .
j_call: TRBJ1-2
d_call: .

cdr3_nt: TGCAATGCTCGTAACCAGGGGTTTCCTAATCAGCCCGAGCATTTT
cdr3_aa: CNARNQGFPNQPEHF
v_call: TRBV20-1
clone_size: .
j_call: TRBJ1-5
d_call: .

cdr3_nt: TGTGCCAGAAGCGCCTTCAGGCCCGACAGGGGTGGGTTGGGTCAGCCCAAGCATTTT
cdr3_aa: CARSAFRPDRGGLGQPKHF
v_call: TRBV6-1
clone_size: once
j_call: TRBJ1-5
d_call: TRBD1

cdr3_nt: TGTGCTAGCAGTTACTCGAGATTGTATATGGACTCGCAATACAATGAGCAGTTCTTC
cdr3_aa: CASSYSRLYMDSQYNEQFF
v_call: TRBV6-2/TRBV6-3
clone_size: once
j_call: TRBJ2-1
d_call: .

cdr3_nt: TGCGCCAGCAGCAATCCCAGGGGGGGCCGCACAGAGGCGCAGTATTTT
cdr3_aa: CASSNPRGGRTEAQYF
v_call: TRBV4-1
clone_size: .
j_call: TRBJ2-3
d_call: .

cdr3_nt: TGTGCCAGCAGTTCTCCGATCCAAGAGACCCAGTACTTC
cdr3_aa: CASSSPIQETQYF
v_call: TRBV7-8
clone_size: .
j_call: TRBJ2-5
d_call: .

cdr3_nt: TGTGCCAGCAGCGTACTCCACATCTCCTACGAGCAGTACTTC
cdr3_aa: CASSVLHISYEQYF
v_call: TRBV11-2
clone_size: few
j_call: TRBJ2-7
d_call: .

cdr3_nt: TGTGCCAGCAGCCCGTATATGGGTGAGCAGTTCTTC
cdr3_aa: CASSPYMGEQFF
v_call: TRBV7-3
clone_size: many
j_call: TRBJ2-1
d_call: .

cdr3_nt: TGCGCCAGCACTTGGGGGACAGGGGAAGAGACCCAGTACTTC
cdr3_aa: CASTWGTGEETQYF
v_call: TRBV5-1
clone_size: .
j_call: TRBJ2-5
d_call: TRBD1

cdr3_nt: TGTGCCAGCAGACCATCGGGGGCGGCGGAGACTGAAGCTTTCTTT
cdr3_aa: CASRPSGAAETEAFF
v_call: TRBV5-4
clone_size: .
j_call: TRBJ1-1
d_call: .

cdr3_nt: TGTGTCAGCAGTTTACACGACGAGCAGTACTTC
cdr3_aa: CVSSLHDEQYF
v_call: TRBV12-3/TRBV12-4
clone_size: .
j_call: TRBJ2-7
d_call: .

cdr3_nt: TGTGCCAACAGCCCCCGGAGGCTCTACGAGCAGTACTTC
cdr3_aa: CANSPRRLYEQYF
v_call: TRBV11-3
clone_size: .
j_call: TRBJ2-7
d_call: .

cdr3_nt: TGTGCCAGCAGCCAAGAGGCAGGGGCGAGACCCTACAATGAGCAGTTCTTC
cdr3_aa: CASSQEAGARPYNEQFF
v_call: TRBV4-2
clone_size: many
j_call: TRBJ2-1
d_call: .

cdr3_nt: TGTGCCAGCAACCAAGTCGGACAGCTTGAGAATACTGAAGCTTCCTTT
cdr3_aa: CASNQVGQLENTEASF
v_call: TRBV4-2
clone_size: .
j_call: TRBJ1-1
d_call: .